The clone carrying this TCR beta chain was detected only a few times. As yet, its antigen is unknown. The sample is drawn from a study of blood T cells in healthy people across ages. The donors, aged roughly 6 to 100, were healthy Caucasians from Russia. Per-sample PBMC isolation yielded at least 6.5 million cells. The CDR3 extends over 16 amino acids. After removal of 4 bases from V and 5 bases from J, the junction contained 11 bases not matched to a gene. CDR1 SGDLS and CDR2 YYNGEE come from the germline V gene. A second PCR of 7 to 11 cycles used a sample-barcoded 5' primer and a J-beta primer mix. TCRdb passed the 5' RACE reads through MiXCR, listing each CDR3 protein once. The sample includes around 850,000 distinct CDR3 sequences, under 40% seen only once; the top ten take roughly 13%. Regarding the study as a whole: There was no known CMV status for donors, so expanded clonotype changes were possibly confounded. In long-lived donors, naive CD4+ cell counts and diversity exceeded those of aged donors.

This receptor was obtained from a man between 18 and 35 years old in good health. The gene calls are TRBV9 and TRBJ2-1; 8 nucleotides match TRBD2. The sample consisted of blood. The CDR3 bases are TGTGCCAGCAGCTCCCTGGTAAGCGGGGGACACAATGAGCAGTTCTTC. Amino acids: CASSSLVSGGHNEQFF.